This T cell receptor beta chain was sequenced in a study of blood T cell repertoires in COVID-19. Whole-study context: Acute and convalescent COVID-19 specimens originated in the United States, Italy and Spain. Sources were T cells, B-cell-depleted T cells, or PBMCs; the material itself was cDNA or gDNA.

In the source study's methods: Estimates of nucleated cell counts were drawn from the amplification of reference gene primers. TCRdb's copy holds only in-frame clones and misses some; the assay was immunoSEQ multiplex PCR. The D gene and trimming were derived from the DNA, and the V and J assignments and clone size from that table. The sample contains 230,000 or so clones, about 83% of which appear only once. V was clipped by 10 bases and J by 4 bases, with 20 bases between them. This CDR3 spans 14 amino acids. CDR1 is MNHEY and CDR2 is SVGAGI in the germline V gene. The receptor's source is a man in his forties with active or convalescent COVID-19. This chain links TRBV6-5 with TRBJ2-7; TRBD2 is a possible D gene (6 bases). Sequencing was done on a sample of peripheral blood. The CDR3: CATTGGPSTYEQYF. CDR3 nucleotide sequence: TGTGCCACCACCGGGGGACCGTCAACTTACGAGCAGTACTTC.